In its sample, the clone carrying this T cell receptor beta chain was seen a few times. Antigen specificity is unknown. It was with a sample-barcoded 5' primer and a J-beta primer mix that a second PCR of roughly 7 to 12 cycles was run. MiXCR, run by TCRdb on the 5' RACE reads, gives a single entry per CDR3 protein. The sample has approximately 1.5 million distinct CDR3 sequences, approximately 32% seen once. Germline values: CDR1 MGHDK, CDR2 SYGVNS. The V and J ends lost 1 base and 4 bases respectively, with 8 bases between them. The CDR3 runs 13 residues. The data were taken from a study of blood T cells in healthy people across ages. Study context: Template switching picked up about one barcoded beta molecule for each two T cells.

The study's findings and limits: Age showed a roughly linear inverse relationship with TCR beta diversity per million T cells.

The chain links TRBV25-1 to TRBJ2-7; D might be TRBD1 (6 bases). The source material was blood. The receptor was isolated from a woman in her 30s in good health. DNA for the CDR3: TGTGCCAGCAGTGAATCCGGACAGTACGAGCAGTACTTC. This sequence encodes CASSESGQYEQYF.